Below are 20 T cell receptor beta chains sequenced from a single sample in a study of T cells in women clearing cervical HPV infection. Measured with immunoSEQ multiplex PCR; TCRdb has only the in-frame clones, and not every one. The repertoire table contains around 19,000 clones. Material: blood buffy coat. All receptors derive from a woman aged 18 to 69 with a cervical HPV16 infection that either progressed to CIN3+ or cleared (not recorded which).

Regarding this clone: The CDR3 goes on 3 residues after the read ends, and that part is filled in from the germline J gene. The J gene is TRBJ1-3, the V gene TRBV7-3; a weak D match, TRBD1 (5 bases). The CDR3 is made up of 15 amino acids. Germline CDR1 and CDR2: SGHTA and FQGTGA. The ends were cut back, 2 bases at V and 4 bases at J, with 12 bases in the middle. CDR3 sequence reads: CASSLSGSGGNTIYF. The CDR3 bases that were read are TGTGCCAGCAGCTTATCAGGGTCTGGAGGAAACACC.

A remark on this clone: With the read ending 3 residues before the CDR3 end, the germline J gene is used to fill in that end. This chain uses TRBV28 with TRBJ1-1, with unresolved D. With 6 bases removed from V and 0 bases from J, the gap between germline ends came to 8 bases. The germline CDR1 and CDR2 sequences are MDHEN and SYDVKM. CDR3 length equals 13 residues. The sequenced part of the CDR3 DNA is TGTGCCAGCAGGGTACAGTTGAACACTGAA. Translating it yields CASRVQLNTE. The CDR3 in its entirety is CASRVQLNTEAFF.

With respect to this clone: The read ends 3 residues before the CDR3 terminus; that terminus is restored from the germline J gene. V is TRBV6-2 or TRBV6-3 and J is TRBJ1-2; the match to TRBD1 covers 7 bases. The CDR3 is made up of 14 amino acids. Trimming at V came to 2 bases and at J to 0 bases, leaving 0 bases not matched to a gene. Germline CDR1 and CDR2: MNHEY and SVGEGT. The CDR3 protein is CASSYGTANYGYTF. The DNA read from the CDR3 is TGTGCCAGCAGTTACGGGACAGCTAACTATGGC.

As concerns this clone: The read terminates 3 residues ahead of where the CDR3 ends, so the germline J gene completes it. V is TRBV30 and J is TRBJ2-1; TRBD2 matches 10 bases. CDR3 length: 19 residues. Unmatched junction bases numbered 12, after V lost 1 base and J lost 0 bases. Germline-derived CDR1 and CDR2 are GTSNPN and SVGIG (reference sequence). This CDR3 is CAWSGEGSGGPASYNEQFF. CDR3 bases read: TGTGCCTGGAGTGGTGAGGGTAGCGGGGGGCCGGCCTCCTACAATGAG.

Comments on this clone: Read sequence stops 3 residues before the CDR3 end, and the germline J gene provides the missing end. The rearrangement joins TRBV12-5 to TRBJ2-2; 13 bases align to TRBD2. J gave up 4 bases and V 5 bases, and 16 bases lay outside the gene matches. The CDR3 extends over 20 amino acids. Germline CDR1 is LGHNT and CDR2 is FRNRAP. CDR3 DNA (partial): TGTGCTAGTGGTGACGACTCGGGACTAGCGGGGCCTTCGGGCACCGGGGAG. Translation gives CASGDDSGLAGPSGTGE. The CDR3 in its entirety is CASGDDSGLAGPSGTGELFF.

Points on this clone: The read finishes 3 residues shy of the CDR3 end, and the germline J gene is used to complete it. The chain links TRBV5-1 to TRBJ1-1, with D hard to call. Germline CDR1 and CDR2: SGHRS and YFSETQ. V gave up 0 bases and J gave up 5 bases, with 11 bases separating them. There are 14 residues in the CDR3. CDR3 protein: CASSLVPAATEAFF. The part of the CDR3 DNA that was read is TGCGCCAGCAGCTTGGTACCAGCGGCGACTGAA.

Note on this clone: An end of the junction does not agree with germline; a read error may underlie this. The read falls 3 residues short of the CDR3 end, and the missing part is taken from the germline J gene. The V gene is TRBV4-2, the J gene TRBJ2-7; 7 bases are shared with TRBD1. There are 15 residues in the CDR3. Per the germline V gene, CDR1 is LGHNA and CDR2 is YNFKEQ. CDR3 in amino acids: CASSQEQGSGSEQYF. CDR3 DNA, as far as it was read: TGCGCCAGCAGCCAGGAACAGGGGTCGGGGAGCGAG.

With respect to this clone: The read terminates 3 residues ahead of where the CDR3 ends, so the germline J gene completes it. The gene calls are TRBV18 and TRBJ1-2; no clear D. V was trimmed by 3 bases and J by 3 bases, leaving 8 bases between them. The germline V gene encodes CDR1 KGHSH and CDR2 LQKENI. This CDR3 comprises 13 residues. The sequenced part of the CDR3 DNA is TGTGCCAGCTCACCGGAGCGGGACTATGGC. This sequence encodes CASSPERDYG. In full, the CDR3 is CASSPERDYGYTF.

CDR3 bases read: TGTGCCAGCAGCTGGACTAGCGGGGGGGGGAATGAG. Amino acid sequence: CASSWTSGGGNE. The whole CDR3 sequence is CASSWTSGGGNEQFF. The chain joins TRBV7-2 to TRBJ2-1, with 15 positions matching TRBD2. The CDR3 extends 3 residues past the end of the read, so its final part is completed from the germline J gene. The CDR3 is 15 amino acids. Germline CDR1 is SGHTA and CDR2 is FQGNSA. The ends lost 4 bases at V and 7 bases at J; junction bases unmatched: 2. Variable domain in full (rest from reference TRBV7-2 and TRBJ2-1): GAGVSQSPSNKVTEKGKDVELRCDPISGHTALYWYRQSLGQGLEFLIYFQGNSAPDKSGLPSDRFSAERTGGSVSTLTIQRTQQEDSAVYLCASSWTSGGGNEQFFGPGTRLTVL.

Concerning this clone: The read ends 3 residues early relative to the CDR3; the germline J gene fills the gap. The J gene is TRBJ2-5, the V gene TRBV6-2 or TRBV6-3, with TRBD2 matching over 7 bases. CDR3 length equals 14 residues. Germline-derived CDR1 and CDR2 are MNHEY and SVGEGT. With V trimmed by 4 bases and J by 3 bases, 5 bases remained unmatched. CDR3 bases read: TGTGCCAGCAGTTTTGGGGGGGAAAAAGAGACC. Its protein product is CASSFGGEKET. The whole CDR3 protein reads CASSFGGEKETQYF.

Notes on this clone: The CDR3 end lies 3 residues beyond the end of the read and is filled in from the germline J gene. The chain combines TRBV30 with TRBJ2-7; 9 bases map to TRBD1. V shed 2 bases and J 6 bases; nucleotides not matched to a gene: 8. Germline values: CDR1 GTSNPN, CDR2 SVGIG (reference sequence). There are 14 residues in the CDR3. CDR3 DNA (partial): TGTGCCTGGAGTACGGGACAGGGAAGTAGCGAG. This sequence encodes CAWSTGQGSSE. The full CDR3 sequence reads CAWSTGQGSSEQYF.

Remarks on this clone: The read terminates 3 residues before the CDR3 end, so the remaining end is supplied by the germline J gene. This chain connects TRBV19 to TRBJ1-2, with D maybe TRBD1 (6 bases). This CDR3 has 16 amino acids. Germline assignment: CDR1 LNHDA and CDR2 SQIVND (reference sequence). V was shortened by 6 bases and J by 4 bases, with 21 bases between the two germline ends. The CDR3 here is CASSPLSGRGLYGYTF. The sequenced part of the CDR3 DNA is TGTGCCAGTAGCCCTCTTTCAGGCAGGGGTCTCTATGGC. The variable domain in full, completed from reference TRBV19 and TRBJ1-2, reads DGGITQSPKYLFRKEGQNVTLSCEQNLNHDAMYWYRQDPGQGLRLIYYSQIVNDFQKGDIAEGYSVSREKKESFPLTVTSAQKNPTAFYLCASSPLSGRGLYGYTFGSGTRLTVV.

As concerns this clone: Read coverage stops 3 residues before the CDR3 terminus; the germline J gene supplies the remainder. This chain links TRBV7-6 with TRBJ2-5, with D possibly TRBD2 on 5 matching bases. CDR3 size: 16 residues. Between the trimmed V and J ends, which lost 1 base and 5 bases, there was a span of 17 bases. Germline V lookup: CDR1 SGHVS, CDR2 FNYEAQ. The DNA read from the CDR3 is TGTGCCAGCAGCTTAGGGATAGCGCTAGGTGGGGAGACC. It encodes CASSLGIALGGET. The CDR3 reads in full as CASSLGIALGGETQYF. The full variable domain, in which reference TRBV7-6 and TRBJ2-5 provide the parts outside the CDR3, is GAGVSQSPRYKVTKRGQDVALRCDPISGHVSLYWYRQALGQGPEFLTYFNYEAQQDKSGLPNDRFSAERPEGSISTLTIQRTEQRDSAMYRCASSLGIALGGETQYFGPGTRLLVL.

With regard to this clone: The CDR3 end falls 3 residues outside the read, so it is completed with the germline J gene. This chain uses TRBV10-3 with TRBJ1-1; the D is unclear. The CDR3 totals 12 residues. Trimming pared 10 bases from V and 1 base from J, leaving 10 bases between. From germline, CDR1 is ENHRY and CDR2 SYGVKD. The CDR3 reads CATTGSNTEAFF. The part of the CDR3 DNA that was read is TGTGCCACCACCGGGTCGAACACTGAA.

As to this clone: The CDR3 end is not reached by the read, which stops 3 residues before it; the germline J gene fills it in. The chain employs TRBV5-1 and TRBJ2-3; TRBD1 agrees at 7 bases. CDR1 is SGHRS and CDR2 is YFSETQ in the germline V gene. The length of the CDR3 is 13 residues. V gave up 7 bases and J gave up 2 bases; unmatched junction bases: 4. The sequenced CDR3 bases are TGCGCCAGCGGGGACAGCCTCACAGATACG. It codes for CASGDSLTDT. The entire CDR3 sequence reads CASGDSLTDTQYF.

On this clone itself: The read halts 3 residues ahead of the CDR3 end, with the missing end drawn from the germline J gene. The chain uses TRBV7-2 and TRBJ2-7; D unresolved. CDR1 is SGHTA, CDR2 FQGNSA, per germline. With 5 bases removed from V and 0 bases from J, the gap between germline ends came to 11 bases. The CDR3 has 14 residues. The CDR3 loop is CASSPQISSYEQYF. The sequenced CDR3 bases are TGTGCCAGCAGCCCACAGATTAGCTCCTACGAG.

Notes on this clone: The sequence runs out 3 residues before the end of the CDR3; the remainder is reconstructed from the germline J gene. The rearrangement joins TRBV29-1 to TRBJ2-3; D perhaps matches TRBD2 (7 bases). CDR3 length equals 13 residues. Germline CDR1 is SQVTM and CDR2 is ANQGSEA. CDR3 bases read: TGCAGCGTGGAAAAAACAGGGAGGGAGACG. Protein: CSVEKTGRET. The CDR3 reads in full as CSVEKTGRETQYF.

On this clone itself: The CDR3 end is not reached by the read, which stops 3 residues before it; the germline J gene fills it in. The rearrangement joins TRBV30 to TRBJ2-1; D unresolved. V was shortened by 3 bases and J by 8 bases, with 11 bases between the two germline ends. CDR3 length equals 12 residues. Germline CDR1 and CDR2: GTSNPN and SVGIG (reference sequence). Partial CDR3 DNA: TGTGCCTGGAGAAGTTTGAGCCATGAG. Its protein product is CAWRSLSHE. Given in full, the CDR3 is CAWRSLSHEQFF.

As to this clone: The junction does not match germline at one end; this may be a read error. The DNA ends 3 residues before the CDR3 does, and the rest of the CDR3 is filled in from the germline J gene. Other DNA sequences of this sample code for an identical CDR3. The chain carries TRBV11-2 and TRBJ1-5; D possibly corresponds to TRBD1 (5 bases). CDR1 is SGHAT and CDR2 is FQNNGV in the germline V gene. The CDR3 extends over 14 amino acids. CDR3 sequence: CASSLDTGNQPQHF. CDR3 DNA, as far as it was read: TGTGCCAGCAGCTTAGACACAGGCAACCAGCCC.

Worth noting for this clone: Sequencing ends 3 residues short of the CDR3 end; the germline J gene provides the rest. This chain connects TRBV19 to TRBJ1-2; 10 nucleotides agree with TRBD1. Germline V gives CDR1 LNHDA, CDR2 SQIVND (reference sequence). The CDR3 loop spans 15 amino acids. The CDR3 region is CASSISGQGSGDYTF. CDR3 DNA (partial): TGTGCCAGTAGTATTTCGGGACAGGGGAGTGGTGAC.